This entry lists 30 T cell receptor beta chains sequenced from one sample in a study of T cell responses to AZD1222 COVID-19 vaccine. TCRdb's table, derived via immunoSEQ multiplex PCR, lists solely in-frame clones and lacks some. The table has roughly 150,000 clones, around 87% seen once. This material consisted of peripheral blood, taken 28 days after the second AZD1222 dose. The receptors shown here come from an adult who received the AZD1222 COVID-19 vaccine.

The V call is TRBV5-1, the J call TRBJ1-2; 8 bases are a match to TRBD1. The trim removed 6 bases at V and 2 bases at J, leaving 6 bases unmatched. The germline V gene has CDR1 SGHRS and CDR2 YFSETQ. This CDR3 has 14 residues. The DNA for the CDR3 is TGCGCCAGCAACCAACAGGGGGACAACTATGGCTACACCTTC. Encoded protein: CASNQQGDNYGYTF.

This clone was seen just once. This chain links TRBV7-2 with TRBJ1-2; 10 bases map to TRBD1. V lost 5 bases to trimming and J lost 4 bases; unmatched junction nucleotides: 4. From germline, CDR1 is SGHTA and CDR2 FQGNSA. The CDR3 is 14 amino acids. The CDR3 protein is CASSGGTGVYGYTF. CDR3 DNA sequence: TGTGCCAGCAGCGGAGGGACAGGGGTCTATGGCTACACCTTC.

The chain has TRBV6-5 and TRBJ1-1; D gene ambiguous. From germline, CDR1 is MNHEY and CDR2 SVGAGI. The V end was cut by 10 bases, the J end by 1 base, with 16 bases between. The CDR3 extends over 14 amino acids. CDR3 bases: TGTGCCACACTCGCAGGCACGCAGAACACTGAAGCTTTCTTT. Translating it yields CATLAGTQNTEAFF.

The rearrangement links TRBV25-1 to TRBJ1-4; D is unclear. The length of the CDR3 is 14 residues. CDR1 is MGHDK, CDR2 SYGVNS, per germline. Trimming removed 0 bases from V and 10 bases from J, with 12 bases in between. CDR3 nucleotide sequence: TGTGCCAGCAGTGAATATGAACAGTACCGAAAACTGTTTTTT. It specifies CASSEYEQYRKLFF.

The V call is TRBV4-3, the J call TRBJ2-1; TRBD2 aligns across 10 bases. Germline CDR1 is LGHNA and CDR2 is YSLEER. Trimming took 3 bases from V and 12 from J; bases not matched to a gene: 14. This CDR3 contains 16 residues. The CDR3: CASSQAGTSVRVGQFF. The CDR3 DNA reads as TGCGCCAGCAGCCAGGCCGGGACTAGCGTCCGAGTAGGGCAGTTCTTC.

This chain joins TRBV27 and TRBJ1-1, with unresolved D. The V and J ends lost 3 bases and 4 bases respectively, with 6 bases between them. CDR3 length equals 12 residues. The V gene's germline CDR1 is MNHEY and CDR2 SMNVEV (reference sequence). DNA of the CDR3: TGTGCCAGCAGTTTCCGAGGCACTGAAGCTTTCTTT. Protein: CASSFRGTEAFF.

The rearrangement links TRBV3-1 (or the pseudogene TRBV3-2) to TRBJ1-1; 7 bases map to TRBD1. The CDR3 sequence is 13 residues long. The junction had 5 bases not matched to a gene; V was cut back by 2 bases and J by 8 bases. Germline V gene data show CDR1 as LGHDT and CDR2 as YNNKEL (reference sequence). CDR3 region: CASSQKQGVEAFF. The CDR3 DNA sequence: TGTGCCAGCAGCCAAAAGCAGGGGGTAGAAGCTTTCTTT.

The chain links TRBV9 to TRBJ1-6; tentatively, D is TRBD1 (6 bases). Germline-derived CDR1 and CDR2 are SGDLS and YYNGEE. The CDR3 loop spans 14 amino acids. V dropped 4 bases and J dropped 9 bases, with 14 bases sitting between them. The CDR3 DNA reads as TGTGCCAGCAGCAAACAGGGCTTTGGTTCACCCCTCCACTTT. This sequence encodes CASSKQGFGSPLHF.

The CDR3 region has the DNA TGCAGTGCTAGACACGAGACCCAGTACTTC. Translated, it gives CSARHETQYF. This chain links TRBV20-1 with TRBJ2-5; D gene unclear. With 2 bases removed from V and 5 bases from J, the gap between germline ends came to 3 bases. This CDR3 has 10 amino acids. Germline lookup yields CDR1 DFQATT and CDR2 SNEGSKA (reference sequence).

The CDR3 is CASSQDSVVGDLYNEQFF. CDR3 coding DNA: TGCGCCAGCAGCCAAGATAGCGTTGTGGGGGACCTATACAATGAGCAGTTCTTC. This chain connects TRBV4-1 to TRBJ2-1; D assignment may be TRBD1 or TRBD2 (5 bases each). This CDR3 has 18 residues. V was cut by 0 bases and J by 4 bases, with 19 bases left in between. The V gene's germline CDR1 is MGHRA and CDR2 YSYEKL.

The rearrangement joins TRBV6-5 to TRBJ1-6; D might be TRBD1 (5 bases). Germline loops: CDR1 MNHEY, CDR2 SVGAGI. V shed 6 bases and J shed 7 bases, with 16 bases lying between them. The CDR3 runs 15 residues. Here the CDR3 reads CASRSVRGFNSPLHF. The CDR3 DNA sequence: TGTGCCAGCAGATCAGTGAGGGGCTTCAATTCACCCCTCCACTTT.

The J gene is TRBJ1-2, the V gene TRBV19; no clear D gene. Germline V gives CDR1 LNHDA, CDR2 SQIVND (reference sequence). V lost 4 bases to trimming and J lost 0 bases, with 6 bases between them. The CDR3 length is 13 residues. CDR3 coding DNA: TGTGCCAGTAGTACAACAACTAACTATGGCTACACCTTC. Amino acid sequence: CASSTTTNYGYTF.

This rearrangement joins TRBV10-3 to TRBJ1-6; TRBD1 matches at 7 bases. Germline CDR1 reads ENHRY; CDR2 reads SYGVKD. The CDR3 covers 15 residues. V lost 8 bases and J lost 6; bases outside the gene matches: 10. The CDR3 loop reads CAIPSEGQTNSPLHF. CDR3 DNA: TGTGCCATCCCGTCCGAGGGACAGACTAATTCACCCCTCCACTTT.

The gene calls are TRBV6-5 and TRBJ1-1, with a tentative D call TRBD1 (6 bases). Deletions cut 8 bases from V and 11 bases from J, with 18 bases between. Per germline, CDR1 MNHEY and CDR2 SVGAGI. The CDR3 consists of 12 residues. DNA for the CDR3: TGTGCCAGCGGCCGACAGGTGTTTATCGCTTTCTTT. It specifies CASGRQVFIAFF.

The chain links TRBV9 to TRBJ1-5; D gene unclear. The CDR3 totals 15 residues. Trimming removed 4 bases from V and 0 bases from J, with 11 bases in between. The germline gives CDR1 SGDLS, CDR2 YYNGEE. DNA for the CDR3: TGTGCCAGCAGCCCCCAGCCGGGTAGCAATCAGCCCCAGCATTTT. It codes for CASSPQPGSNQPQHF.

The DNA of the CDR3 is TGTGCCAGCAGCTCAAACGACAGGGTCTTGGGCTACACCTTC. Protein product: CASSSNDRVLGYTF. The gene calls are TRBV5-6 and TRBJ1-2; 7 nucleotides agree with TRBD1. There are 14 residues in the CDR3. From germline, CDR1 is SGHDT and CDR2 YYEEEE. J was trimmed by 8 bases and V by 3 bases; bases with no gene match: 10.

The rearrangement uses TRBV19 and TRBJ1-5; 8 bases line up with TRBD1. Germline V gives CDR1 LNHDA, CDR2 SQIVND (reference sequence). The junction had 5 bases not matched to a gene; V was cut back by 6 bases and J by 1 base. CDR3 length: 15 residues. The CDR3 protein is CASRRQGPSNQPQHF. DNA for the CDR3: TGTGCCAGTAGGAGACAGGGGCCGAGCAATCAGCCCCAGCATTTT.

The chain carries TRBV4-3 and TRBJ1-5; no clear D gene. CDR1 is LGHNA, CDR2 YSLEER, per germline. This CDR3 has 15 residues. Trimming took off 0 bases at V and 0 bases at J, with 6 bases between the two ends. CDR3 protein: CASSQDQASNQPQHF. CDR3 DNA: TGCGCCAGCAGCCAAGATCAGGCTAGCAATCAGCCCCAGCATTTT.

In this sample, this clone turned up a few times. This sequence joins TRBV24-1 and TRBJ2-2; D remains ambiguous. Trimming shortened V by 3 bases and J by 7 bases, and 8 bases separated the two germline ends. This CDR3 spans 13 amino acids. Germline lookup yields CDR1 KGHDR and CDR2 SFDVKD. The CDR3 coding sequence is TGTGCCACCAGTGATCCTAGGTTCGGGGAGCTGTTTTTT. Amino acids: CATSDPRFGELFF.

This clone was recorded once. J is TRBJ1-5 and V is TRBV2, with 8 bases that match TRBD1. V shed 7 bases, J shed 1 base, and the junction held 3 bases outside the gene matches. CDR3 length equals 14 residues. In germline, CDR1 is SNHLY, CDR2 FYNNEI. For the CDR3, the DNA is TGTGCCAGCACCAGGACAGGGAGCAATCAGCCCCAGCATTTT. Amino acids: CASTRTGSNQPQHF.

This chain connects TRBV5-1 to TRBJ2-3; D is uncertain. V dropped 0 bases and J dropped 10 bases, with 9 bases sitting between them. Per the germline V gene, CDR1 is SGHRS and CDR2 is YFSETQ. The CDR3 consists of 12 residues. Here the CDR3 DNA reads TGCGCCAGCAGCTTGGGCCGCGGCCCGCAGTATTTT. Translating it yields CASSLGRGPQYF.

The chain is built from TRBV5-1 and TRBJ1-2, with D perhaps TRBD1 (6 bases). V lost 4 bases to trimming and J lost 4 bases, with 20 bases between them. Germline CDR1 SGHRS, CDR2 YFSETQ. The CDR3 totals 16 residues. Here the CDR3 reads CASSPGGGLAGYGYTF. CDR3 coding DNA: TGCGCCAGCAGCCCCGGAGGGGGGTTAGCTGGCTATGGCTACACCTTC.

The chain employs TRBV20-1 and TRBJ2-7; the D gene is possibly TRBD1 (6 bases). Trimming cost V 7 bases and J 9 bases, with 16 bases left between them. CDR1 and CDR2 (germline): DFQATT, SNEGSKA (reference sequence). The CDR3 runs to 11 residues. This chain's CDR3 is CSVATGFGQYF. CDR3 coding DNA: TGCAGTGTTGCGACAGGTTTTGGGCAGTACTTC.

The rearrangement joins TRBV28 to TRBJ2-2; the match to TRBD1 covers 8 bases. The germline V gene encodes CDR1 MDHEN and CDR2 SYDVKM. The CDR3 runs 16 residues. J was trimmed by 6 bases and V by 3 bases; bases with no gene match: 9. The CDR3 DNA follows: TGTGCCAGCAGTTTGGCTTCAGGGGGCAAGTCCGGGGAGCTGTTTTTT. As protein: CASSLASGGKSGELFF.

The rearrangement joins TRBV7-2 to TRBJ2-7, with a possible D match to TRBD2 (7 bases). Germline CDR1 SGHTA, CDR2 FQGNSA. Trimming left V 4 bases short and J 0 bases short, with 13 bases between. This CDR3 has 15 amino acids. CDR3: CASSWRGGASYEQYF. The CDR3 DNA sequence: TGTGCCAGCAGCTGGAGGGGGGGCGCCTCCTACGAGCAGTACTTC.

The rearrangement links TRBV7-9 to TRBJ2-1, with 12 bases aligning to TRBD1. The CDR3 consists of 16 residues. Germline V gene data show CDR1 as SEHNR and CDR2 as FQNEAQ (reference sequence). V shed 4 bases and J 7 bases; nucleotides not matched to a gene: 8. The CDR3 protein is CASSSGGQGARNEQFF. CDR3 DNA sequence: TGTGCCAGCAGCTCAGGGGGACAGGGGGCGCGGAATGAGCAGTTCTTC. The whole variable domain, remainder taken from reference TRBV7-9 and TRBJ2-1, is DTGVSQNPRHKITKRGQNVTFRCDPISEHNRLYWYRQTLGQGPEFLTYFQNEAQLEKSRLLSDRFSAERPKGSFSTLEIQRTEQGDSAMYLCASSSGGQGARNEQFFGPGTRLTVL.

The rearrangement links TRBV6-5 to TRBJ2-3; D might be TRBD2 (5 bases). In germline, CDR1 is MNHEY, CDR2 SVGAGI. The V end was cut by 2 bases, the J end by 0 bases, with 9 bases between. There are 15 residues in the CDR3. This CDR3 is CASSYERPSTDTQYF. The DNA of the CDR3 is TGTGCCAGCAGTTACGAGCGGCCTAGCACAGATACGCAGTATTTT.

V gene TRBV7-2 combines with J gene TRBJ2-1, with 9 nucleotides matching TRBD2. V shed 7 bases and J 0 bases; nucleotides not matched to a gene: 4. The CDR3 runs 15 residues. Germline V gives CDR1 SGHTA, CDR2 FQGNSA. The CDR3 bases are TGTGCCAGCACTAGCGGGGTCTTCTCCTACAATGAGCAGTTCTTC. As protein: CASTSGVFSYNEQFF.

CDR3 sequence: CASSLLQGNIQYF. Here the CDR3 DNA reads TGTGCCAGCAGCTTGTTGCAGGGGAACATTCAGTACTTC. The chain couples TRBV5-6 to TRBJ2-4, with D perhaps matching TRBD1 (6 bases). This CDR3 is built from 13 residues. The germline V gene encodes CDR1 SGHDT and CDR2 YYEEEE. V lost 1 base to trimming and J lost 7 bases, with 9 bases between them.

This clone was seen more than once but under ten times. This chain uses TRBV6-5 with TRBJ2-7; D remains ambiguous. CDR1 is MNHEY, CDR2 SVGAGI, per germline. This CDR3 has 11 amino acids. V shed 6 bases and J shed 3 bases, with 6 bases lying between them. In DNA form, the CDR3 reads TGTGCCAGCAGGGTTGTCTACGAGCAGTACTTC. Its translation: CASRVVYEQYF.